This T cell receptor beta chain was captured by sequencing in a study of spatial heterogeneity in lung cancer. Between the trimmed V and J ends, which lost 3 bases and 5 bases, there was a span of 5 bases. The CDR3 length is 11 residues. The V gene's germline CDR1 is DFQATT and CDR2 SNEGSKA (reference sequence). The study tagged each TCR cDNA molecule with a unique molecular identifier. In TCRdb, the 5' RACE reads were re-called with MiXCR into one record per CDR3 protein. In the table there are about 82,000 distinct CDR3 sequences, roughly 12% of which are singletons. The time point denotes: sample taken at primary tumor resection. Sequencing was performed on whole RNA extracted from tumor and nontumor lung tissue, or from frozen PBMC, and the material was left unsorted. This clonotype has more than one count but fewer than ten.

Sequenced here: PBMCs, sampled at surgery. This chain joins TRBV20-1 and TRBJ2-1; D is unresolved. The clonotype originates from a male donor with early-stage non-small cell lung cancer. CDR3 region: CSARADNEQFF. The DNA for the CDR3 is TGCAGTGCTAGGGCAGACAATGAGCAGTTCTTC.